The entry below gives a single T cell receptor (beta chain) sequence along with its context. Treatment specified: 19 received Ad26.COV2.S at low or high dose, single or two shots; 5 received placebo; per-sample allocation not given. Samples analyzed were those drawn on day 63 after the first vaccine or placebo injection. This sample is drawn from a study of Ad26.COV2.S vaccination and SARS-CoV-2 variants. The method was immunoSEQ multiplex PCR; TCRdb's version includes in-frame clones alone and lacks a portion of them. The sample lists more than 300,000 clones, 85% to 90% occurring once. V shed 7 bases and J shed 6 bases, with 16 bases lying between them. CDR1 LNHDA and CDR2 SQIVND come from the germline V gene (reference sequence). This CDR3 is built from 14 residues.

This sample comprised peripheral blood, obtained in a trial of Ad26.COV2.S vaccine versus placebo. The receptor was derived from a person aged 18 to 59 who received the Ad26.COV2.S COVID-19 vaccine or a placebo. J is TRBJ1-5 and V is TRBV19; D gene ambiguous. The CDR3 DNA reads as TGTGCCAGTACTTTTGGGAAGGGAGGTCAGCCCCAGCATTTT. Residues: CASTFGKGGQPQHF. The variable domain in full, with the rest retrieved from reference TRBV19 and TRBJ1-5, is DGGITQSPKYLFRKEGQNVTLSCEQNLNHDAMYWYRQDPGQGLRLIYYSQIVNDFQKGDIAEGYSVSREKKESFPLTVTSAQKNPTAFYLCASTFGKGGQPQHFGDGTRLSIL.